This T cell receptor (beta chain) is drawn from a study of a mutant IDH1 vaccine in newly diagnosed glioma. Across the study: Vaccines began 4-6 weeks after radiotherapy alone, or with temozolomide cycles. Pretreatment consisted of radiotherapy, temozolomide, or both, with most receiving both.

Specified time point: week 47, end of study. Alongside topical imiquimod, each dose of vaccine comprised 300 ug of mutant IDH1 20-mer peptide. Study-level findings and limits: Immune responses induced by the vaccine were seen in 93.3% of patients, spanning multiple MHC alleles.

Some clones are missing from TCRdb's copy, which holds only in-frame ones; the method was immunoSEQ multiplex PCR. The sample consists of nearly 50,000 clones, less than 85% of them appearing once. In this sample, this clone turned up once. The antigen remains unidentified. V was trimmed by 3 bases and J by 1 base, leaving 8 bases between them. CDR3 length: 13 residues. The germline V gene has CDR1 SGHRS and CDR2 YFSETQ. This chain links TRBV5-1 with TRBJ2-7; no clear D. This receptor was obtained from a woman between 25 and 40 years old with glioma. Some clones in this sample may be carry-over from other donors' samples. This specimen was PBMCs, taken from a glioma patient whose treatment included an IDH1 peptide vaccine. The CDR3 DNA is TGCGCCAGCAGCTCTGACAATTCCTACGAGCAGTACTTC. Its protein is CASSSDNSYEQYF.